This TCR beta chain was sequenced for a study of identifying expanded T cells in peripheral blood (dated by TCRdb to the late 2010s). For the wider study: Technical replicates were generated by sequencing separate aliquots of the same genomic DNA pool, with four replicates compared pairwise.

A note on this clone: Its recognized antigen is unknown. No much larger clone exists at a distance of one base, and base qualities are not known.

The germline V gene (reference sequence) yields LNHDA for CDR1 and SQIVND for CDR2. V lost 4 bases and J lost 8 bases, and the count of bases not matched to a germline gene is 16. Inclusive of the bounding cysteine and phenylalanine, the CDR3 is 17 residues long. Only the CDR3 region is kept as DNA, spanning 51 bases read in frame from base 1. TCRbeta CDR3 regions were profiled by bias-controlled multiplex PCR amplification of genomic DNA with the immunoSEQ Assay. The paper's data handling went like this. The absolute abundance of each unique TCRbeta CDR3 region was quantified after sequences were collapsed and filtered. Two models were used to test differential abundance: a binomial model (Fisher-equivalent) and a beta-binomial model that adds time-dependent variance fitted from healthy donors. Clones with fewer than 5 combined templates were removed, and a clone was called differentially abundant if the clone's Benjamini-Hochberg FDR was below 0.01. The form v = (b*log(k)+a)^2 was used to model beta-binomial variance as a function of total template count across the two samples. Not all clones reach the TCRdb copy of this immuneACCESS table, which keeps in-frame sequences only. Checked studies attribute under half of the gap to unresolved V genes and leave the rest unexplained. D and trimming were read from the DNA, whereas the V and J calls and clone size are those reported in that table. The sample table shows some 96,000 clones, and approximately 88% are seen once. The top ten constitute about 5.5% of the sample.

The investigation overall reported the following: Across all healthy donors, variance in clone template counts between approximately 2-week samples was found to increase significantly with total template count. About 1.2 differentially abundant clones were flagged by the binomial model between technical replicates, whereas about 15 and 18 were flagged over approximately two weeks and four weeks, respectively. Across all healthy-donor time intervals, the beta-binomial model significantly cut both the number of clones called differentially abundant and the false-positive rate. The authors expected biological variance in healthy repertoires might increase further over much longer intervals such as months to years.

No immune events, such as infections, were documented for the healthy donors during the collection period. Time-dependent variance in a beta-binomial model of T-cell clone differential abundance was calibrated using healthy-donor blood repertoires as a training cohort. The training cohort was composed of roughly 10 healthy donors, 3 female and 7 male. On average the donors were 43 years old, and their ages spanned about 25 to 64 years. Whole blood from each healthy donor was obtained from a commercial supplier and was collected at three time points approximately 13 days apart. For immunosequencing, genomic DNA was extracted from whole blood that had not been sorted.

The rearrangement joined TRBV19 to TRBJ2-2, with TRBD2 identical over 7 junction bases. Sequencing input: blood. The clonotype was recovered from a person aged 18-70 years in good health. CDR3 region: CASSTNRRDYRAGELFF. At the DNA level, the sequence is TGTGCCAGTAGTACCAATAGGAGGGACTATCGGGCTGGGGAGCTGTTTTTT.